Listed below are T cell receptor beta chains from one sample, sequenced in a study of cytomegalovirus exposure and HLA in healthy donors. Measured with immunoSEQ multiplex PCR; TCRdb has only the in-frame clones, and not every one. The table includes some 150,000 clones, roughly 74% detected once. The sequenced sample consisted of PBMCs. These receptors originate from a man between 40 and 49 years old in good health and CMV-seronegative. CDR3s include the opening cysteine and the closing phenylalanine or tryptophan. Fields, in order: CDR3 length, V gene, clone size, D gene, J gene, CDR3 DNA, CDR3 protein. A D gene is named only where the DNA matches it firmly. Only part of the rows carry a size: once, few, many, or a class if the clone is expanded.

>13|TRBV19|.|.|TRBJ1-1
TGTGCCAGTAGTATATACGGACAGAACGAAGCTTTCTTT
CASSIYGQNEAFF
>14|TRBV4-2|.|TRBD2|TRBJ2-3
TGTGCCAGCAGGGCGGGGGGGCCTCTCAATACGCAGTATTTT
CASRAGGPLNTQYF
>13|TRBV27|.|TRBD1|TRBJ2-7
TGTGCCAGCAGAAGGACAGGGTCCAACGAGCAGTACTTC
CASRRTGSNEQYF
>15|TRBV2|.|TRBD1|TRBJ1-4
TGTGCCAGCAGCCCCGAGGGCAGGGGGACAGAAAAACTGTTTTTT
CASSPEGRGTEKLFF
>14|TRBV9|.|TRBD1|TRBJ1-2
TGTGCCAGCAGCGGCACAGGGGCTAACTATGGCTACACCTTC
CASSGTGANYGYTF
>15|TRBV18|.|TRBD2|TRBJ2-2
TGTGCCAGCTCACCAGGGCTAGCGGGCAGCGGGGAGCTGTTTTTT
CASSPGLAGSGELFF
>15|TRBV28|.|.|TRBJ1-5
TGTGCCAGCACCCCCCGTCCTAAAGGCAATCAGCCCCAGCATTTT
CASTPRPKGNQPQHF
>14|TRBV2|.|.|TRBJ1-5
TGTGCCAGCAGTCCCAATGAGCGGAATCAGCCCCAGCATTTT
CASSPNERNQPQHF
>12|TRBV5-4|.|TRBD2|TRBJ2-1
TGTGCCAGCAGCTTCGCGGGGGATGAGCAGTTCTTC
CASSFAGDEQFF
>15|TRBV9|once|TRBD1|TRBJ1-2
TGTGCCAGCAGCGTAGGCCGACAGGGGGCTCAGGGCTACACCTTC
CASSVGRQGAQGYTF
>16|TRBV5-1|once|TRBD1|TRBJ2-3
TGCGCCAGCAGCACCCGGGACAGGGGGCTTGAAGATACGCAGTATTTT
CASSTRDRGLEDTQYF
>14|TRBV6-5|once|.|TRBJ1-2
TGTGCCAGCACCCCAGACGGGGGGGACTATGGCTACACCTTC
CASTPDGGDYGYTF
>15|TRBV7-2|.|TRBD1|TRBJ1-2
TGTGCCAGCATCCTTACGACAGGGGCCAACTATGGCTACACCTTC
CASILTTGANYGYTF
>13|TRBV4-1|.|.|TRBJ1-1
TGCGCCAGCAGCCAGAGGGATAAGGCTGAAGCTTTCTTT
CASSQRDKAEAFF
>16|TRBV19|few|TRBD1|TRBJ1-5
TGTGCCAGTAGTACCTTGGACAGGGGGCTTGATCAGCCCCAGCATTTT
CASSTLDRGLDQPQHF
>13|TRBV5-6|few|.|TRBJ1-2
TGTGCCAGCAGGGGGCTAAGTAACTATGGCTACACCTTC
CASRGLSNYGYTF
>15|TRBV28|.|TRBD2|TRBJ2-3
TGTGCCAGCAGTTTTCCCCCGCCGGGAGGAGGTACGCAGTATTTT
CASSFPPPGGGTQYF
>14|TRBV7-2|few|TRBD1|TRBJ2-7
TGTGCCAGCAGCTTAAAAAGGACAGGGCTCGAGCAGTACTTC
CASSLKRTGLEQYF
>15|TRBV4-1|.|TRBD1|TRBJ1-4
TGCGCCAGCAGCCGACAGGGGGCTTCTAATGAAAAACTGTTTTTT
CASSRQGASNEKLFF
>13|TRBV30|.|.|TRBJ1-1
TGTGCCTCACGGACGGGGATGAACACTGAAGCTTTCTTT
CASRTGMNTEAFF
>14|TRBV9|.|TRBD1|TRBJ2-5
TGTGCCAGCAGCGTAACAGGGGATCCAGAGACCCAGTACTTC
CASSVTGDPETQYF
>12|TRBV10-3|.|.|TRBJ1-1
TGTGCCATCAGTGAGGTCCCTCCTCGAGCTTTCTTT
CAISEVPPRAFF
>15|TRBV7-9|.|TRBD1|TRBJ1-5
TGTGCCAGCAGCTCCGGGACAGGGGGGAATCAGCCCCAGCATTTT
CASSSGTGGNQPQHF
>15|TRBV19|.|.|TRBJ2-2
TGTGCCAGTAAAGGAGGACTTACGAACACCGGGGAGCTGTTTTTT
CASKGGLTNTGELFF
>13|TRBV10-3|.|.|TRBJ2-5
TGTGCCATCAGGGTAGGACAGGAGGGGGCCCCGTACTTC
CAIRVGQEGAPYF
>14|TRBV18|once|.|TRBJ1-1
TGTGCCAGCTCACCAGGACTATTGAACACTGAAGCTTTCTTT
CASSPGLLNTEAFF
>16|TRBV9|.|TRBD2|TRBJ2-1
TGTGCCAGCAGCGTAGAAGGGACTAGCTCCTACAATGAGCAGTTCTTC
CASSVEGTSSYNEQFF
>14|TRBV6-5|.|.|TRBJ1-1
TGTGCCAGTTTGTCAGGGTCGCCCGAGATTGAAGCTTTCTTT
CASLSGSPEIEAFF
>14|TRBV5-4|.|.|TRBJ1-1
TGTGCCAGCAGGTCGGGGTACGGTAACACTGAAGCTTTCTTT
CASRSGYGNTEAFF
>12|TRBV28|.|TRBD2|TRBJ2-7
TGTGCCAGCAGTTTGCGGGGGGTTGAGCAGTACTTC
CASSLRGVEQYF
>13|TRBV7-9|once|.|TRBJ1-6
TGTGCCAGCAGCTTAGAGGGAGACTCACCCCTCCACTTT
CASSLEGDSPLHF
>13|TRBV30|.|.|TRBJ2-7
TGTGCCTGGAGTGTGAGGGCGGTCTACGAGCAGTACTTC
CAWSVRAVYEQYF
>13|TRBV6-6|once|.|TRBJ1-6
TGTGCCAGCAGGAGAGGGAATGATTCACCCCTCCACTTT
CASRRGNDSPLHF
>12|TRBV6-1|few|.|TRBJ1-4
TGTGCCAGCAGACGGGATAATGAAAAACTGTTTTTT
CASRRDNEKLFF
>14|TRBV5-1|few|TRBD1|TRBJ1-3
TGCGCCAGCAGCTTGACGACAGGGGGTCACACCATATATTTT
CASSLTTGGHTIYF